This passage covers 2 T cell receptor beta chains from one sample sequenced in a study of CD4 T cells in relation to SARS-CoV-2 and coronaviruses. Repertoires were generated with immunoSEQ multiplex PCR, while TCRdb's copy carries only in-frame clones and drops some. The sample shows about 37,000 clones, 70% to 90% of them seen only once. Sequencing was done on a sample of memory CD4+ T cells from PBMCs. Every receptor here comes from an adult with COVID-19.

The chain carries TRBV5-1 and TRBJ2-7; TRBD1 matches 8 bases. Germline-derived CDR1 and CDR2 are SGHRS and YFSETQ. There are 13 residues in the CDR3. V lost 4 bases to trimming and J lost 6 bases; unmatched junction nucleotides: 6. The CDR3 DNA sequence: TGCGCCAGCAGCACGGGACAGGCGGGCGAGCAGTACTTC. Amino acids: CASSTGQAGEQYF.

This chain joins TRBV4-1 and TRBJ2-3; TRBD2 matches at 10 bases. J gave up 3 bases and V 3 bases, and 6 bases lay outside the gene matches. The length of the CDR3 is 16 residues. Germline-derived CDR1 and CDR2 are MGHRA and YSYEKL. The CDR3 region has the DNA TGCGCCAGCAGCCAGAGCGGGGGGGCCTTTACAGATACGCAGTATTTT. It encodes CASSQSGGAFTDTQYF.